The present TCR beta chain was sequenced within a study of OX40 agonist ivuxolimab in advanced cancers. Overall study: Prior anti-PD-1, anti-PD-L1 or anti-CTLA-4 therapy was allowed; more than 30% had some.

On this clone itself: Its antigen is still unknown.

Study results and limitations: Expanded clones tended on average to be more numerous among CD8+ T cells than CD4+. At 0.1 to 3.0 mg/kg and by week 6, clonal expansion occurred in CD4+ and CD8+ blood T cells.

Sequencing was performed with immunoSEQ multiplex PCR; in TCRdb, only in-frame clones are kept and a portion is missing. The sample holds around 69,000 clones, around 87% seen once. CDR1 and CDR2 (germline): MDHEN, SYDVKM. The CDR3 has 16 amino acids. Unmatched junction bases numbered 13, after V lost 6 bases and J lost 4 bases. The material was CD4+ or CD8+ T cells sorted from blood, obtained in a trial of the OX40 agonist ivuxolimab. This receptor was identified in an adult with an advanced solid tumor such as melanoma, head and neck, liver or kidney cancer. The genes are TRBV28 and TRBJ2-5, with 8 bases aligning to TRBD2. The CDR3 coding sequence is TGTGCCAGCAGCCCACTCCCCAGCGGGGGTGGAGAGACCCAGTACTTC. The encoded protein is CASSPLPSGGGETQYF.